This T cell receptor (beta chain) was profiled in a study of cytomegalovirus exposure and HLA in healthy donors. Primers for the PCR totalled 60 Vbeta and 13 Jbeta. Sequenced by immunoSEQ multiplex PCR; TCRdb stores in-frame clones only, minus some. This table has roughly 100,000 clones, over 55% appearing once. CDR1 and CDR2 from the germline V gene are MDHEN and SYDVKM. Germline trimming cut 3 bases from V and 1 base from J; bases unmatched to any gene: 1. The CDR3 has 14 amino acids. As concerns this clone: As yet, its antigen is unknown. This sample also contains other DNA sequences that code for the same CDR3.

General study points: Compared with the roughly 700-donor mean, an Asian-associated ancestry cluster reportedly had fewer N-insertions, according to a later analysis. For most TCR beta V segments, an earlier analysis put the productive rate at about 90% or about 30% of the time. It is likely that the observed cluster of highly shared sequence variants was a sequencing artifact. CMV serostatus was the only recorded immune exposure for donors.

The sequence came from a female donor in good health and CMV-seronegative. Sample: PBMCs. This sequence joins TRBV28 and TRBJ2-7; 9 nucleotides line up with TRBD1. The CDR3 nucleotides are TGTGCCAGCAGTTTTGGGACAGGGTCCTACGAGCAGTACTTC. The encoded protein is CASSFGTGSYEQYF.